This TCR beta chain comes out of a study of CD8 T cells in Susac syndrome. Germline CDR1 SGDLS, CDR2 YYNGEE. The ends were cut back, 3 bases at V and 4 bases at J, with 17 bases in the middle. The CDR3 covers 15 residues. The authors reverse transcribed about 0.5 to 1 ug RNA with random hexamers. The immunoSEQ assay covered 54 Vbeta and 13 Jbeta segments for CDR3. TCRdb analysed the immunoSEQ multiplex PCR reads with MiXCR anew, one entry per CDR3 protein. The sample comprises some 150,000 distinct CDR3 sequences, just under 95% of which are singletons, and 0.14% rests with the top ten. Sequenced material: CD4+ T cells from PBMCs. The genes are TRBV9 and TRBJ2-7; weak D call: TRBD1 (6 bases). This clonotype was obtained from a human donor with Susac syndrome. The CDR3 loop reads CASSASGTQLYEQYF. CDR3 coding DNA: TGTGCCAGCAGCGCCTCCGGGACACAGTTATACGAGCAGTACTTC.